This TCR beta chain is drawn from a study of blood T cell repertoires in COVID-19. Turning to the study itself: Spain, Italy and the United States supplied samples that represented acute and convalescent COVID-19.

This CDR3 is built from 16 residues. CDR1 and CDR2 from the germline V gene are SGHRS and YFSETQ. Germline trimming cut 3 bases from V and 1 base from J; bases unmatched to any gene: 5. Generated by immunoSEQ multiplex PCR, the TCRdb table keeps only in-frame clones and is missing some. Of approximately 30,000 clones listed, about 80% are singletons. Sequencing was carried out using peripheral blood. V is TRBV5-1 and J is TRBJ2-1, with 9 bases lining up with TRBD2. The sequence came from a man between 65 and 85 years old with acute or convalescent COVID-19. CDR3 in amino acids: CASSSSGARSYNEQFF. The CDR3 bases are TGCGCCAGCAGCTCTAGCGGGGCCCGATCCTACAATGAGCAGTTCTTC. Complete variable domain (other parts from reference TRBV5-1 and TRBJ2-1): KAGVTQTPRYLIKTRGQQVTLSCSPISGHRSVSWYQQTPGQGLQFLFEYFSETQRNKGNFPGRFSGRQFSNSRSEMNVSTLELGDSALYLCASSSSGARSYNEQFFGPGTRLTVL.